Each of the 12 T cell receptor beta chains below was sequenced from the same sample in a study of blood T cells in healthy people across ages. Alongside a J-beta primer mix, a sample-barcoded 5' primer served in a second PCR lasting roughly 6 to 11 cycles. TCRdb re-analysed the 5' RACE reads in MiXCR, keeping a single row per CDR3 protein. The data hold about 1.1 million distinct CDR3 sequences, with around two fifths observed a single time. Input material: blood. Source of these receptors: a man aged 18 to 29 in good health.

The gene calls are TRBV5-1 and TRBJ2-2; D not resolved. CDR3 length equals 14 residues. Per the germline V gene, CDR1 is SGHRS and CDR2 is YFSETQ. V lost 1 base, J lost 1 base, and 5 bases lay in between. The CDR3 coding sequence is TGCGCCAGCAGCTTGCGACGGAACACCGGGGAGCTGTTTTTT. Amino acids: CASSLRRNTGELFF. The variable domain in full, with the rest retrieved from reference TRBV5-1 and TRBJ2-2, is KAGVTQTPRYLIKTRGQQVTLSCSPISGHRSVSWYQQTPGQGLQFLFEYFSETQRNKGNFPGRFSGRQFSNSRSEMNVSTLELGDSALYLCASSLRRNTGELFFGEGSRLTVL.

The chain couples TRBV7-2 to TRBJ2-3; 14 positions match TRBD2. In germline, CDR1 is SGHTA, CDR2 FQGNSA. V dropped 3 bases and J dropped 6; count of bases not matched to a gene: 8. The CDR3 consists of 17 residues. Here the CDR3 reads CASSFRLAGGPQDTQYF. The CDR3 bases are TGTGCCAGCAGCTTTCGACTAGCGGGGGGGCCTCAGGATACGCAGTATTTT.

This chain links TRBV7-2 with TRBJ2-5; D is unclear. CDR3 length: 13 amino acids. CDR1 and CDR2 from the germline V gene are SGHTA and FQGNSA. V was trimmed by 5 bases and J by 7 bases, leaving 14 bases between them. In DNA form, the CDR3 reads TGTGCCAGCAGCGTAGGAGTTAGCCTGACCCAGTACTTC. It is translated as CASSVGVSLTQYF.

This clonotype has more than one count but fewer than ten. The V gene is TRBV12-3 or TRBV12-4, the J gene TRBJ1-5, with a possible D match to TRBD1 (6 bases). The V end was cut by 7 bases, the J end by 4 bases, with 20 bases between. The CDR3 length is 16 residues. The CDR3 protein is CASTPGTGAANQPQHF. The CDR3 region has the DNA TGTGCCAGCACACCTGGGACGGGGGCAGCTAATCAGCCCCAGCATTTT.

The chain employs TRBV5-1 and TRBJ2-3; TRBD1 agrees at 10 bases. The CDR3 covers 13 residues. The ends lost 8 bases at V and 7 bases at J; junction bases unmatched: 7. Germline CDR1 SGHRS, CDR2 YFSETQ. CDR3 sequence: CASHGTGEYTQYF. CDR3 coding DNA: TGCGCCAGTCACGGGACAGGGGAATATACGCAGTATTTT.

This chain connects TRBV3-1 to TRBJ2-5, with D tentatively TRBD1 (5 bases). The DNA end lines up better with TRBJ2-7; the J call may be wrong. This CDR3 spans 14 amino acids. Germline CDR1 reads LGHDT; CDR2 reads YNNKEL (reference sequence). The CDR3 spells CASSQSGHTYEQYF. CDR3 nucleotide sequence: TGTGCCAGCAGCCAGTCCGGACATACCTACGAGCAGTACTTC.

As to this clonotype: One end of the junction does not line up with germline, which may come from a read error. The chain recombines TRBV9 with TRBJ2-3; 7 bases align to TRBD1. CDR1 and CDR2 from the germline V gene are SGDLS and YYNGEE. This CDR3 spans 15 amino acids. CDR3 in amino acids: CASSNRDSLTDPQYF. The CDR3 DNA reads as TGTGCCAGCAGTAACCGGGACAGCCTCACAGATCCGCAGTATTTT.

The J gene is TRBJ1-2, the V gene TRBV10-3, with a weak D call TRBD1 (5 bases). Looked up from germline, CDR1 is ENHRY and CDR2 is SYGVKD. This CDR3 region has 14 residues. Trimming took off 8 bases at V and 4 bases at J, with 17 bases between the two ends. The CDR3 coding sequence is TGTGCCATCGGCGATCAGGGCATGTCCTATGGCTACACCTTC. It encodes CAIGDQGMSYGYTF.

This clonotype has only a few counts. The chain employs TRBV14 and TRBJ2-1; D is possibly TRBD2 (6 bases). Per germline, CDR1 SGHDN and CDR2 FVKESK. The CDR3 length is 18 residues. V dropped 6 bases and J dropped 0 bases, with 21 bases sitting between them. The CDR3 DNA sequence: TGTGCCAGCAGTACTTATATCGGGACTCATCTCTCCTACAATGAGCAGTTCTTC. Its protein is CASSTYIGTHLSYNEQFF. Supplemented by reference TRBV14 and TRBJ2-1, the full variable domain reads EAGVTQFPSHSVIEKGQTVTLRCDPISGHDNLYWYRRVMGKEIKFLLHFVKESKQDESGMPNNRFLAERTGGTYSTLKVQPAELEDSGVYFCASSTYIGTHLSYNEQFFGPGTRLTVL.

This clonotype was detected once. The rearrangement uses TRBV6-5 and TRBJ1-2; TRBD1 aligns across 11 bases. Germline V gives CDR1 MNHEY, CDR2 SVGAGI. The CDR3 has 15 amino acids. With 7 bases clipped from V and 7 bases from J, the junction kept 11 bases outside the gene matches. CDR3 sequence (DNA): TGTGCCAGCACCGTTGGGACAGGGGGGTCGTGTGGCTACACCTTC. This sequence encodes CASTVGTGGSCGYTF.

The rearrangement links TRBV6-2 or TRBV6-3 to TRBJ2-3, with TRBD1 identical over 7 bases. The CDR3 is made up of 19 amino acids. Germline-derived CDR1 and CDR2 are MNHEY and SVGEGT. V gave up 3 bases and J gave up 5 bases; unmatched junction bases: 20. The DNA of the CDR3 is TGTGCCAGCAGTTATAACCCAGGGGGATCCCGAAGCGAGGTAGATACGCAGTATTTT. Translation: CASSYNPGGSRSEVDTQYF.

V is TRBV6-2 or TRBV6-3 and J is TRBJ1-2; 7 bases map to TRBD1. The V gene's germline CDR1 is MNHEY and CDR2 SVGEGT. Unmatched junction bases numbered 8, after V lost 6 bases and J lost 7 bases. The CDR3 consists of 13 residues. CDR3 amino acids: CASSRGTASGYTF. The CDR3 DNA sequence: TGTGCCAGCAGCCGTGGGACAGCGAGTGGCTACACCTTC.